This T cell receptor (beta chain) is drawn from a study of T cell responses to AZD1222 COVID-19 vaccine. At the level of the study: Combined were second doses at about 4 or about 12 weeks. Whole-study findings and limits: It was only 6 or 7 AZD1222 recipients who were seropositive at baseline. The reported proportion of spike-specific TCRs targeting unmutated variant regions was nearly half. Donors were chiefly white British, with a greater number of females, and clonal diversity was perhaps underestimated.

Of note for this clone: Its antigen is as yet unknown.

Generated by immunoSEQ multiplex PCR, the TCRdb table keeps only in-frame clones and is missing some. The table lists some 150,000 clones, roughly 89% of them singletons, with approximately 5.4% in the top ten. CDR3 length: 12 amino acids. V was clipped by 4 bases and J by 7 bases; unmatched bases: 5. CDR1 and CDR2 (germline): SQVTM, ANQGSEA. The TCR sequence derives from an adult in good health. Sequenced material: peripheral blood, taken on day 0 of AZD1222 vaccination. The V gene is TRBV29-1, the J gene TRBJ1-2; 8 nucleotides align to TRBD1. DNA of the CDR3: TGCAGCGTTGCCGGACAGGGTGCTGGCTACACCTTC. Translation gives CSVAGQGAGYTF.